Below, 23 T cell receptor beta chains from the same sample are listed, as sequenced in a study of shared clonotypes between healthy human individuals. Only in-frame clones appear in the TCRdb table, and some are missing; sequencing was by immunoSEQ multiplex PCR. The sample has over 1.4 million clones, roughly 96% seen once; the top ten hold roughly 1.1%. Material for sequencing was naive CD4+ T cells sorted from blood. Subset noted: CD45RA+ positively selected. The receptors shown here come from a man aged 30 to 45 in good health.

The J gene is TRBJ2-1, the V gene TRBV5-4; the D is unclear. Germline lookup yields CDR1 SGHNT and CDR2 YYREEE (reference sequence). The CDR3 runs to 13 residues. The ends were cut back, 3 bases at V and 6 bases at J, with 10 bases in the middle. CDR3 region: CASSSSRSNEQFF. The CDR3 nucleotides read TGTGCCAGCAGCTCGTCTAGGAGCAATGAGCAGTTCTTC.

V and J are TRBV28 and TRBJ2-7, with D perhaps TRBD1 (6 bases). The CDR3 is 16 amino acids. V was shortened by 3 bases and J by 5 bases, with 20 bases between the two germline ends. Germline values: CDR1 MDHEN, CDR2 SYDVKM. The CDR3 region has the DNA TGTGCCAGCAGTTTTCGGACAGCTGGGCGCTTTAACGAGCAGTACTTC. Translating gives CASSFRTAGRFNEQYF.

DNA for the CDR3: TGTGCCAGCAGTTCGGGACTAGCGGGAGTCGGTGAGCAGTTCTTC. Protein sequence: CASSSGLAGVGEQFF. The rearrangement links TRBV28 to TRBJ2-1; TRBD2 aligns across 14 bases. Looked up from germline, CDR1 is MDHEN and CDR2 is SYDVKM. The CDR3 is made up of 15 amino acids. Unmatched junction bases numbered 5, after V lost 4 bases and J lost 9 bases.

The chain links TRBV6-1 to TRBJ2-3, with D maybe TRBD1 (6 bases). Looked up from germline, CDR1 is MNHNS and CDR2 is SASEGT. The CDR3 runs to 15 residues. Deletions cut 6 bases from V and 6 bases from J, with 19 bases between. The CDR3 sequence: CASSPLGAGTDTQYF. CDR3 nucleotide sequence: TGTGCCAGCAGCCCCCTGGGGGCAGGGACGGATACGCAGTATTTT.

V is TRBV7-3 and J is TRBJ2-1; 9 nucleotides match TRBD1. The CDR3 consists of 16 residues. The germline gives CDR1 SGHTA, CDR2 FQGTGA. V was clipped by 6 bases and J by 8 bases; unmatched bases: 14. CDR3 coding DNA: TGTGCCAGCAGTCGCGGCGTCGGGACAGGGTCCCATGAGCAGTTCTTC. Translation gives CASSRGVGTGSHEQFF.

The V and J genes are TRBV14 and TRBJ2-1, with 9 bases aligning to TRBD2. Germline V gene data show CDR1 as SGHDN and CDR2 as FVKESK. The V segment lost 5 bases and the J segment 3 bases; nucleotides outside the gene matches: 8. The CDR3 sequence is 16 residues long. Here the CDR3 DNA reads TGTGCCAGCAGCGACCGGTTAGCGGGGGACTACAATGAGCAGTTCTTC. Protein product: CASSDRLAGDYNEQFF.

This chain uses TRBV4-3 with TRBJ2-1, with 8 bases that match TRBD2. After removal of 0 bases from V and 1 base from J, the junction contained 5 bases not matched to a gene. Germline assignment: CDR1 LGHNA and CDR2 YSLEER. This CDR3 spans 17 amino acids. This CDR3 reads CASSQDFGRVSYNEQFF. The CDR3 DNA reads as TGCGCCAGCAGCCAAGATTTCGGGAGGGTTTCCTACAATGAGCAGTTCTTC.

This chain connects TRBV30 to TRBJ1-1; D not certain. Germline lookup yields CDR1 GTSNPN and CDR2 SVGIG (reference sequence). The CDR3 covers 16 residues. Trimming took 3 bases from V and 1 from J, leaving 18 bases between them. The CDR3 region is CAWRESTEYSNTEAFF. The CDR3 nucleotides read TGTGCCTGGAGGGAGTCAACCGAATATTCGAACACTGAAGCTTTCTTT.

This chain uses TRBV21-1 with TRBJ1-5. TRBV21-1 is described as a pseudogene. This CDR3 has 17 amino acids. The CDR3 DNA is TGTGCCAGCAGCCTCGGACAGGGACTAGATGTCAATCAGCCCCAGCATTTT. This gives the protein CASSLGQGLDVNQPQHF.

The chain links TRBV10-3 to TRBJ1-2, with a tentative D call TRBD1 (5 bases). Between the trimmed V and J ends, which lost 4 bases and 9 bases, there was a span of 18 bases. Germline V gives CDR1 ENHRY, CDR2 SYGVKD. This CDR3 region has 14 residues. CDR3 nucleotides: TGTGCCATCAGTGGGTTGGGACTGGGGGAGAGCTACACCTTC. Translating gives CAISGLGLGESYTF.

The chain has TRBV6-1 and TRBJ2-2, with D unresolved. Trimming pared 7 bases from V and 0 bases from J, leaving 6 bases between. The CDR3 is 13 amino acids. Germline loops: CDR1 MNHNS, CDR2 SASEGT. CDR3 protein: CASTRPNTGELFF. The CDR3 DNA follows: TGTGCCAGCACCCGACCGAACACCGGGGAGCTGTTTTTT.

The chain recombines TRBV27 with TRBJ2-2; 10 bases map to TRBD2. In germline, CDR1 is MNHEY, CDR2 SMNVEV (reference sequence). The V and J ends lost 5 bases and 6 bases, in that order; junction bases with no gene match: 6. The CDR3 has 15 amino acids. The CDR3 is CASSRTSGQSGELFF. CDR3 DNA: TGTGCCAGCAGTCGGACTAGCGGTCAATCCGGGGAGCTGTTTTTT.

Points on this clone: Mismatch with germline at one junction end may stem from a read error. The rearrangement joins TRBV5-4 to TRBJ1-3; D possibly corresponds to TRBD1 (6 bases). The CDR3 runs to 16 residues. Germline CDR1 is SGHNT and CDR2 is YYREEE (reference sequence). In DNA form, the CDR3 reads TGCGCCAGCAGCCGAGGACAGTCGAACTCTGGAAACACCATATATTTT. Protein product: CASSRGQSNSGNTIYF.

The J gene is TRBJ2-1, the V gene TRBV4-3, with no clear D. Trimming took off 3 bases at V and 1 base at J, with 10 bases between the two ends. CDR1 and CDR2 from the germline V gene are LGHNA and YSLEER. The CDR3 sequence is 15 residues long. CDR3 nucleotides: TGCGCCAGCAGCCAGTCACGGTATTCCTACAATGAGCAGTTCTTC. Translated: CASSQSRYSYNEQFF.

The chain has TRBV18 and TRBJ1-4, with D unclear. Germline CDR1 and CDR2: KGHSH and LQKENI. The ends were cut back, 6 bases at V and 0 bases at J, with 14 bases in the middle. The CDR3 is 16 residues long. CDR3 sequence: CASSLSLTTTNEKLFF. The DNA for the CDR3 is TGTGCCAGCTCTCTTAGCCTCACGACAACTAATGAAAAACTGTTTTTT.

The chain uses TRBV12-5 and TRBJ2-1, with TRBD2 matching over 9 bases. The V gene's germline CDR1 is LGHNT and CDR2 FRNRAP. The ends lost 2 bases at V and 1 base at J; junction bases unmatched: 12. The CDR3 length is 19 residues. CDR3 protein: CASGLTVSGSQVSYNEQFF. The CDR3 DNA follows: TGTGCTAGTGGTTTGACGGTTAGCGGGAGTCAAGTTTCCTACAATGAGCAGTTCTTC.

This CDR3 reads CASSFDDSIYEQYF. In nucleotides, the CDR3 is TGTGCCAGCAGTTTTGATGACAGCATCTACGAGCAGTACTTC. The chain joins TRBV27 to TRBJ2-7, with D tentatively TRBD1 (5 bases). Between the trimmed V and J ends, which lost 3 bases and 3 bases, there was a span of 12 bases. The length of the CDR3 is 14 residues. Per germline, CDR1 MNHEY and CDR2 SMNVEV (reference sequence).

The gene calls are TRBV7-6 and TRBJ1-1; D call uncertain. The ends were cut back, 2 bases at V and 0 bases at J, with 7 bases in the middle. The V gene's germline CDR1 is SGHVS and CDR2 FNYEAQ. The CDR3 extends over 14 amino acids. The CDR3 loop is CASSLSSMNTEAFF. The CDR3 coding sequence is TGTGCCAGCAGCTTATCCAGTATGAACACTGAAGCTTTCTTT.

This clone was counted a few times. This sequence joins TRBV28 and TRBJ2-7; either TRBD1 or TRBD2 may fit D (5 bases each). CDR1 is MDHEN, CDR2 SYDVKM, per germline. This CDR3 is 12 amino acids long. V was clipped by 5 bases and J by 12 bases, with 17 bases between them. The CDR3 bases are TGTGCCAGCAGTCTCCGGGGCGAGGGACGGTACTTC. This encodes CASSLRGEGRYF. Filled out from reference TRBV28 and TRBJ2-7, the complete variable domain reads DVKVTQSSRYLVKRTGEKVFLECVQDMDHENMFWYRQDPGLGLRLIYFSYDVKMKEKGDIPEGYSVSREKKERFSLILESASTNQTSMYLCASSLRGEGRYFGPGTRLTVT.

A word on this clone: Additional DNA sequences in this sample encode the identical CDR3. This sequence joins TRBV5-4 and TRBJ1-1; 10 positions agree with TRBD1. CDR3 length: 14 amino acids. V shed 4 bases, J shed 5 bases, and the junction held 5 bases outside the gene matches. Germline assignment: CDR1 SGHNT and CDR2 YYREEE (reference sequence). CDR3 sequence: CASSPGQGRTEAFF. The DNA for the CDR3 is TGTGCCAGCAGCCCGGGACAGGGGAGGACTGAAGCTTTCTTT.

The chain has TRBV7-3 and TRBJ2-6; tentatively, D is TRBD2 (6 bases). V was pared by 3 bases and J by 2 bases, with 20 bases between. The CDR3 runs to 19 residues. Germline lookup yields CDR1 SGHTA and CDR2 FQGTGA. Written as DNA, the CDR3 is TGTGCCAGCAGCTTCGCCCTCCGGGACTCCATCCCTGGGGCCAACGTCCTGACTTTC. It yields the protein CASSFALRDSIPGANVLTF. The full variable domain, in which reference TRBV7-3 and TRBJ2-6 provide the parts outside the CDR3, is GAGVSQTPSNKVTEKGKYVELRCDPISGHTALYWYRQSLGQGPEFLIYFQGTGAADDSGLPNDRFFAVRPEGSVSTLKIQRTERGDSAVYLCASSFALRDSIPGANVLTFGAGSRLTVL.

The chain combines TRBV5-4 with TRBJ1-1; D gene ambiguous. Per germline, CDR1 SGHNT and CDR2 YYREEE (reference sequence). V lost 6 bases and J lost 2, with 5 bases in between. This CDR3 spans 11 amino acids. The CDR3 bases are TGTGCCAGCAAGGACAACACTGAAGCTTTCTTT. Translating gives CASKDNTEAFF.

The J gene is TRBJ1-4, the V gene TRBV9, with D possibly matching TRBD1 (6 bases). Trimming pared 3 bases from V and 0 bases from J, leaving 15 bases between. The CDR3 totals 17 residues. Germline V lookup: CDR1 SGDLS, CDR2 YYNGEE. CDR3 in amino acids: CASSATGGGATNEKLFF. The CDR3 DNA reads as TGTGCCAGCAGCGCGACCGGGGGCGGTGCAACTAATGAAAAACTGTTTTTT.